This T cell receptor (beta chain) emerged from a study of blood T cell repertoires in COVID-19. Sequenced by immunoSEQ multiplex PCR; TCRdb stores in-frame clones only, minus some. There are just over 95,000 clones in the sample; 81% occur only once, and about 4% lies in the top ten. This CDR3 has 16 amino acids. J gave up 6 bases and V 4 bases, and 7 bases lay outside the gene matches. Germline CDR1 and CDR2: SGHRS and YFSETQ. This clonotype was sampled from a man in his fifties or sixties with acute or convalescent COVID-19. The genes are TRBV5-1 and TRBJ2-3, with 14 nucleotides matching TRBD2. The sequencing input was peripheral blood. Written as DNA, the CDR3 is TGCGCCAGCAGCCGACTAGCGGGGGGGCCGGTGGATACGCAGTATTTT. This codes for CASSRLAGGPVDTQYF.